This T cell receptor beta chain was documented in a study of blood T cell repertoires in COVID-19. Only a few counts were recorded for this clone. CDR1 MDHEN and CDR2 SYDVKM come from the germline V gene. Trimming took 4 bases from V and 2 from J, leaving 15 bases between them. The CDR3 is 16 amino acids. The assay was immunoSEQ multiplex PCR, and TCRdb's table has in-frame clones only and misses some. Among approximately 200,000 clones, 87% were seen once, and the ten largest hold under 14%. The chain combines TRBV28 with TRBJ1-5, with no clear D. The specimen sequenced was PBMCs or T cells enriched from blood (not recorded which). This receptor was obtained from a man between 25 and 39 years old who had recovered from COVID-19. This CDR3 is CASSSYEGFGNQPQHF. The CDR3 nucleotides are TGTGCCAGCAGTTCCTACGAGGGATTTGGCAATCAGCCCCAGCATTTT.